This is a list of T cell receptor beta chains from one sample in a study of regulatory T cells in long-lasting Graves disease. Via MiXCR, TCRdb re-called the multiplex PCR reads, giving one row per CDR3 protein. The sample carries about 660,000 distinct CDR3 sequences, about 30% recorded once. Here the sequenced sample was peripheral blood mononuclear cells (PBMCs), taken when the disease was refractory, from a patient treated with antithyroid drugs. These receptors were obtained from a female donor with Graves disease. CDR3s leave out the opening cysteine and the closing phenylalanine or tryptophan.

ASSEFWAGRPQETQY | TRBJ2-5 | TRBV2
ASSIGDRFYSPLH | TRBJ1-6 | TRBV19
ASSDGDRIRPQH | TRBJ1-5 | TRBV6-1
ASSLGVLNTEAF | TRBJ1-1 | TRBV5-1
ATSYDRVNYGYT | TRBJ1-2 | TRBV15
ASSLATAHYEQY | TRBJ2-7 | TRBV7-9
ASSKYVSGYEQY | TRBJ2-7 | TRBV19
ASSQTRDSRNGYT | TRBJ1-2 | TRBV14
ASSLEWALDEQY | TRBJ2-7 | TRBV5-1
ASIKDMNTEAF | TRBJ1-1 | TRBV6-1
ASRSGTGIINQPQH | TRBJ1-5 | TRBV12-3/TRBV12-4
ASSLSSGLVDEQY | NA | TRBV7-9
ASSPRTSGGTDTQY | TRBJ2-3 | TRBV12-3/TRBV12-4
ASSLNRASSYNSPLH | TRBJ1-6 | TRBV6-2/TRBV6-3
ASSRGGNTEAF | TRBJ1-1 | TRBV6-1
ASSPGHPGTEAF | TRBJ1-1 | TRBV7-9
ASSEDINSYEQY | TRBJ2-7 | TRBV2
ASSPIPVGGGYGYT | TRBJ1-2 | TRBV9
ASSVGAGTPLSHEQY | TRBJ2-7 | TRBV9
ASSATSGAEQY | TRBJ2-7 | TRBV11-2
ASSLASREWYTGELF | TRBJ2-2 | TRBV5-1
ASSLAHPEDGTEAF | TRBJ1-1 | TRBV7-2
ASSVGTEAF | TRBJ1-1 | TRBV28
ATSLRAGGDTEAF | TRBJ1-1 | TRBV15
ASSLLQGLAGGETQY | TRBJ2-5 | TRBV28
SVALAGRTDTQY | TRBJ2-3 | TRBV29-1
ASSTGTVLAKNIQY | TRBJ2-4 | TRBV6-1
ASSNTQGVSNQPQH | TRBJ1-5 | TRBV3-1
ASSQGLTNTEAF | TRBJ1-1 | TRBV3-1
ASSLAGTGELF | TRBJ2-2 | TRBV5-1
ASSYRTSSGRGHEQY | TRBJ2-7 | TRBV6-2/TRBV6-3
AISEESSYEQY | TRBJ2-7 | TRBV10-3
ATSDPRTSGRVMGLETQY | TRBJ2-5 | TRBV24-1
ASGQGVHEQY | TRBJ2-7 | TRBV2
ASPRGPNTGELF | TRBJ2-2 | TRBV6-1
ASSQDPGGGQPQH | TRBJ1-5 | TRBV3-1
ASSYGTAVNSPLH | TRBJ1-6 | TRBV6-2/TRBV6-3
ASSLVGGVGQETQY | TRBJ2-5 | TRBV5-1
ASSTPGQISEKLF | TRBJ1-4 | TRBV4-1
ASSFASSAETQY | TRBJ2-5 | TRBV11-2
ASSPPTTNTGELF | TRBJ2-2 | TRBV28
ASSEPGRSTEAF | TRBJ1-1 | TRBV6-1
ASSLGGGREYEQY | TRBJ2-7 | TRBV7-2
ASSLAITGSTGELF | TRBJ2-2 | TRBV5-1
ASSYGWANTEAF | TRBJ1-1 | TRBV6-5
SARDRRYEQY | TRBJ2-7 | TRBV20-1
ASRGGAGTEAF | TRBJ1-1 | TRBV7-6
SAREGRNTIY | TRBJ1-3 | TRBV20-1
ASSSGTGVRQPQH | TRBJ1-5 | TRBV19
ASRDGRRSTEAF | TRBJ1-1 | TRBV27
ASWGYQGIKGPQH | TRBJ1-5 | TRBV6-1